This TCR beta chain came from a study of CD8+ T cells in alopecia areata. About the research overall: It was oral tofacitinib, at 5 to 10 mg twice daily, that treated patients received. Once tofacitinib had been taken for 6 to 18 months, 6 months off drug followed.

Study-level points and caveats: Sequences from scalp samples also cover resident alphabeta T cells of normal skin. In lesional scalp, particularly from alopecia totalis/universalis, clonality was higher than in normal scalp.

As the sequencing template, cDNA was produced by extracting RNA and reverse transcribing it. Clones were sequenced by immunoSEQ multiplex PCR, and TCRdb holds only the in-frame ones, with some missing. The top ten hold roughly a fifth of the sample, which has about 150,000 clones, more than 45% seen once. The CDR3 consists of 14 residues. Germline assignment: CDR1 SGDLS and CDR2 YYNGEE. V shed 2 bases and J shed 1 base, with 6 bases lying between them. As concerns this clone: Its antigen is undetermined. This same CDR3 is encoded by further DNA sequences in the sample.

The TCR originated in a human donor with alopecia areata. This chain connects TRBV9 to TRBJ2-2; D uncertain. The sample consisted of CD8+ T cells sorted from blood, taken at week 0. CDR3 in DNA: TGTGCCAGCAGCGTCTCAGGGAACACCGGGGAGCTGTTTTTT. As protein: CASSVSGNTGELFF.